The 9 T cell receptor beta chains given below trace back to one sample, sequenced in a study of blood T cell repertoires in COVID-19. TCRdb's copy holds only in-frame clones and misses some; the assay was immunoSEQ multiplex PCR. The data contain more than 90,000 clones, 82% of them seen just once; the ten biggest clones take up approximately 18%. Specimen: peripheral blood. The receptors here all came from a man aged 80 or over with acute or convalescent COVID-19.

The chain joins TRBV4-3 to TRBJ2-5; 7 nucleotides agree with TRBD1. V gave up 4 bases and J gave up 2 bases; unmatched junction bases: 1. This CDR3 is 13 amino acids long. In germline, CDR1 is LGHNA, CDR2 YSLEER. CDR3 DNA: TGCGCCAGCAGCCGGGACAGACAAGAGACCCAGTACTTC. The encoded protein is CASSRDRQETQYF.

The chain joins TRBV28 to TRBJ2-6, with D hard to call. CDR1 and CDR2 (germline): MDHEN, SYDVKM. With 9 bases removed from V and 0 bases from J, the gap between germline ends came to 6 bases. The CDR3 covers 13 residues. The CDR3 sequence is CASRSSGANVLTF. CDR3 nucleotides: TGTGCCAGTAGGAGCTCTGGGGCCAACGTCCTGACTTTC.

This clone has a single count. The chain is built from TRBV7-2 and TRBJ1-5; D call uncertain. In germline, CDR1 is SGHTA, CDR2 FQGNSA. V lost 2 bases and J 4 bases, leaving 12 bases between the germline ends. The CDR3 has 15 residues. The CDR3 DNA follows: TGTGCCAGCAGCTTAAATACAGTCGTAAATCAGCCCCAGCATTTT. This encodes CASSLNTVVNQPQHF.

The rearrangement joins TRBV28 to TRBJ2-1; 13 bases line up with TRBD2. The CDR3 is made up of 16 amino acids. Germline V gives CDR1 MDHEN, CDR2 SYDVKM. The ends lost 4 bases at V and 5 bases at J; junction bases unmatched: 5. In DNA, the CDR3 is TGTGCCAGCAGTTCGGGACTAGCGGGACCCAACAATGAGCAGTTCTTC. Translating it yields CASSSGLAGPNNEQFF.

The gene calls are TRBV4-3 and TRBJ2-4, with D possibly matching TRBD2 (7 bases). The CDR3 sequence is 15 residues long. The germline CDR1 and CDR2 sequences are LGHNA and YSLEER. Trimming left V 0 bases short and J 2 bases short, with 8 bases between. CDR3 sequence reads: CASSQEGGPKNIQYF. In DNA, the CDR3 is TGCGCCAGCAGCCAAGAGGGGGGGCCCAAAAACATTCAGTACTTC.

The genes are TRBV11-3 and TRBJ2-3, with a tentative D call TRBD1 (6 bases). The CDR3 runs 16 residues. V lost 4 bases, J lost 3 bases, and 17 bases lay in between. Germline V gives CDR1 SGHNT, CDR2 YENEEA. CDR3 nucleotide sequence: TGTGCCAGCAGCTCGACTACAGGGATACGGACAGATACGCAGTATTTT. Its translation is CASSSTTGIRTDTQYF.

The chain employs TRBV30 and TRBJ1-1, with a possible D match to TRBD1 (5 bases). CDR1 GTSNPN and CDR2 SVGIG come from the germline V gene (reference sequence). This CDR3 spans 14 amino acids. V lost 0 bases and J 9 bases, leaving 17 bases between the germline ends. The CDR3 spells CAWSVREEGPQAFF. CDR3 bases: TGTGCCTGGAGTGTACGAGAGGAGGGGCCTCAAGCTTTCTTT.

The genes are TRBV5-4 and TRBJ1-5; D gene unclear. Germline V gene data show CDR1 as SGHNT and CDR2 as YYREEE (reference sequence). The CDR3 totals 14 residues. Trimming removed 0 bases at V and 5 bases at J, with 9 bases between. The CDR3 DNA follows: TGTGCCAGCAGCTTGGGGCAGAGCGATCAGCCCCAGCATTTT. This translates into CASSLGQSDQPQHF.

CDR3 bases: TGTGCCAGCAGCCACGCGGACAGGGTAGTTAGCGAGCAGTACTTC. Amino acids: CASSHADRVVSEQYF. The V gene is TRBV7-9, the J gene TRBJ2-7; 8 bases match TRBD1. V gave up 5 bases and J gave up 6 bases; unmatched junction bases: 12. The length of the CDR3 is 15 residues. Germline CDR1 SEHNR, CDR2 FQNEAQ (reference sequence).